The 22 T cell receptor delta chains reported below all come from one sample, sequenced in a study of gammadelta T cells in human blood. TCRdb repeated clone calling on the RT-PCR reads with CATT. Of roughly 460 delta-chain clones listed, under 45% are singletons. The sequencing sample was made of Vgamma9Vdelta2 gamma-delta T cells from adult blood. These receptors were obtained from a human donor.

A word on this clone: A read error is the likely source, as a far larger clone sits one nucleotide away. Other DNA variants within this sample encode the same CDR3. The chain combines TRDV2 with TRDJ1, with 13 nucleotides matching TRDD3. The CDR3 is 17 amino acids. J gave up 2 bases and V 3 bases, and 8 bases lay outside the gene matches. Germline loops: CDR1 GEAIGNYY, CDR2 EKD. CDR3 region: CACDALLGDTGTDKLIF. The CDR3 DNA sequence: TGTGCCTGTGACGCACTACTGGGGGATACGGGGACCGATAAACTCATCTTT.

Of note for this clone: The translation of this DNA and the TCRdb protein of a much larger clone differ at residue 10, probably owing to a read error; the protein shown here is translated from the DNA. This chain joins TRDV2 and TRDJ1; a possible D gene is TRDD2 (5 bases). The CDR3 length is 16 residues. V was pared by 3 bases and J by 1 base, with 17 bases between. From germline, CDR1 is GEAIGNYY and CDR2 EKD. Here the CDR3 reads CACDYTSRTITDKLIF. CDR3 in DNA: TGTGCCTGTGACTACACTTCCCGTACCATCACCGATAAACTCATCTTT.

For this clone: Translating this DNA gives a protein that differs at residue 5 from the TCRdb one, which belongs to a much larger clone; a read error is likely, and the protein shown is this translation. The genes are TRDV2 and TRDJ3; TRDD3 matches at 11 bases. Germline values: CDR1 GEAIGNYY, CDR2 EKD. With V trimmed by 2 bases and J by 0 bases, 14 bases remained unmatched. The CDR3 runs to 22 residues. The CDR3 DNA reads as TGTGCCTGTGACATCGGATATGGGGGATACGCGTCCCCCTCCTGGGACACCCGACAGATGTTTTTC. This translates into CACDIGYGGYASPSWDTRQMFF.

Only a few counts were recorded for this clone. A single base separates this from a much larger clone, so it may be a read error. The same CDR3 also results from other DNA sequences found in this sample. The chain is built from TRDV2 and TRDJ1, with TRDD3 as a possible D gene (5 bases). CDR1 and CDR2 from the germline V gene are GEAIGNYY and EKD. Deletions cut 0 bases from V and 5 bases from J, with 21 bases between. The CDR3 is made up of 17 amino acids. The CDR3 bases are TGTGCCTGTGACACCGTACGCGCCGCCTGGGCGGCAGATAAACTCATCTTT. Translation: CACDTVRAAWAADKLIF.

As regards this clone: A far larger clone is off by one base, so a read error is likely. This chain uses TRDV2 with TRDJ1, with 7 bases aligning to TRDD3. This CDR3 comprises 13 residues. The V segment lost 0 bases and the J segment 6 bases; nucleotides outside the gene matches: 3. CDR1 is GEAIGNYY, CDR2 EKD, per germline. CDR3 bases: TGTGCCTGTGACACCTGGGGGAGACATAAACTCATCTTT. Protein sequence: CACDTWGRHKLIF.

For this clone: A far larger clone is only one base removed, so a read error is likely. Within the sample, other DNA sequences also encode this same CDR3. The V call is TRDV2, the J call TRDJ1; 9 bases fit TRDD3. The CDR3 runs to 17 residues. J lost 0 bases, V lost 2 bases, and 9 bases had no gene match. Germline values: CDR1 GEAIGNYY, CDR2 EKD. The CDR3 nucleotides read TGTGCCTGTGACATCCTCACTGGGGGACCATACACCGATAAACTCATCTTT. It yields the protein CACDILTGGPYTDKLIF.

About this clone itself: A single base separates this from a much larger clone, so it may be a read error. This rearrangement joins TRDV2 to TRDJ1, with 8 positions matching TRDD3. The trim removed 0 bases at V and 6 bases at J, leaving 11 bases unmatched. Germline lookup yields CDR1 GEAIGNYY and CDR2 EKD. The CDR3 covers 16 residues. CDR3: CACDTVSRDTYNKLIF. CDR3 nucleotides: TGTGCCTGTGACACCGTTTCGCGGGATACGTACAATAAACTCATCTTT.

Concerning this clone itself: This is likely an artifact of a read error, given a far larger clone one base away. V and J are TRDV2 and TRDJ3, with 12 positions matching TRDD3. V lost 3 bases and J lost 0; bases outside the gene matches: 5. Germline V CDR1 and CDR2: GEAIGNYY, EKD. There are 19 residues in the CDR3. CDR3: CACDDWGIPSSWDTRQMFF. In DNA form, the CDR3 reads TGTGCCTGTGACGACTGGGGGATACCTAGCTCCTGGGACACCCGACAGATGTTTTTC.

About this clone itself: It is likely a read error: a sequence one base away is far more abundant. V is TRDV2 and J is TRDJ1; no clear D gene. Germline V CDR1 and CDR2: GEAIGNYY, EKD. This CDR3 contains 13 residues. CDR3 sequence: CACVGLLTVKLIF. The CDR3, as DNA: TGTGCCTGTGTCGGTCTCTTGACCGTTAAACTCATCTTT.

In regard to this clone: TCRdb pairs this DNA with a much larger clone's protein that differs at residue 9, likely a read error; the protein shown was translated from the DNA. The chain uses TRDV2 and TRDJ1; no definite D call. Trimming stripped 0 bases from V and 0 bases from J, with 19 bases between. The CDR3 is 18 residues long. Germline V CDR1 and CDR2: GEAIGNYY, EKD. CDR3: CACDTVGVVDAYTDKLIF. CDR3 in DNA: TGTGCCTGTGACACCGTGGGAGTGGTGGATGCGTACACCGATAAACTCATCTTT.

As regards this clone: TCRdb pairs this DNA with a much larger clone's protein that differs at residue 4, likely a read error; the protein shown was translated from the DNA. The V call is TRDV2, the J call TRDJ1; 13 bases map to TRDD3. This CDR3 has 22 amino acids. Germline V gene lookup returns CDR1 GEAIGNYY and CDR2 EKD. In nucleotides, the CDR3 is TGTGCCTGTTACACCGTCAGGCCCACTGGGGGATACGGTTATAGGAGGGCCGATAAACTCATCTTT. Protein sequence: CACYTVRPTGGYGYRRADKLIF.

This clone counts as large. This CDR3 is also generated by other DNA sequences in the sample. V and J are TRDV2 and TRDJ1; unclear D gene. V shed 5 bases and J shed 2 bases, with 11 bases lying between them. The CDR3 contains 13 residues. Germline values: CDR1 GEAIGNYY, CDR2 EKD. For the CDR3, the DNA is TGTGCCTGTGTCGGTCTCTTGACCGATAAACTCATCTTT. This codes for CACVGLLTDKLIF.

In this sample, this clone turned up a few times. With a far larger clone one base away, a read error is the likely cause. Other DNA sequences in the sample encode the same CDR3. This chain connects TRDV2 to TRDJ1, with no clear D. The germline V gene has CDR1 GEAIGNYY and CDR2 EKD. The length of the CDR3 is 13 residues. V dropped 5 bases and J dropped 2 bases, with 11 bases sitting between them. In nucleotides, the CDR3 is TGTGCCTGTGTCGGCCTCTTGACCGATAAACTCATCTTT. Its protein is CACVGLLTDKLIF.

Comments on this clone: A much larger clone lies one base from this, so it may be a read error. In the same sample, other DNA sequences code for this CDR3. The J gene is TRDJ1, the V gene TRDV2, with 7 bases lining up with TRDD3. The CDR3 spans 18 residues. Germline V gives CDR1 GEAIGNYY, CDR2 EKD. CDR3 sequence reads: CACDSLRGWGLDTDKLIF. CDR3 nucleotide sequence: TGTGCCTGTGACAGCCTACGGGGCTGGGGGTTGGACACAGATAAACTCATCTTT.

Comment on this clone: The protein held in TCRdb is that of a much larger clone and does not match this DNA's translation at residue 16, likely because of a read error; the protein shown is translated from the DNA. The genes are TRDV2 and TRDJ1; 7 bases map to TRDD3. CDR1 is GEAIGNYY, CDR2 EKD, per germline. This CDR3 contains 18 residues. CDR3 sequence: CACDTVWGSSQNTDKRIF. The CDR3 coding sequence is TGTGCCTGTGACACCGTCTGGGGGTCTTCACAGAACACCGATAAACGCATCTTT.

As concerns this clone: A far bigger clonotype differs at one base, so this is likely a read error. The gene calls are TRDV2 and TRDJ1; 9 bases agree with TRDD3. CDR3 length equals 18 residues. Germline V gives CDR1 GEAIGNYY, CDR2 EKD. Trimming took 3 bases from V and 8 from J; bases not matched to a gene: 21. In DNA form, the CDR3 reads TGTGCCTGTGACGACATGGGGGATAGTCCGTTAGCCTACCAAAAACTCATCTTT. Amino acids: CACDDMGDSPLAYQKLIF.

This clone was seen a few times. A read error is possible here, since a much larger clone lies one base away. Other DNA sequences of this sample code for an identical CDR3. The chain links TRDV2 to TRDJ1; 11 nucleotides agree with TRDD3. J gave up 3 bases and V 2 bases, and 13 bases lay outside the gene matches. CDR1 is GEAIGNYY and CDR2 is EKD in the germline V gene. The CDR3 totals 18 residues. CDR3 residues: CACDKLPTGGYGADKLIF. The CDR3 coding sequence is TGTGCCTGTGACAAGCTGCCGACTGGGGGATATGGCGCCGATAAACTCATCTTT.

This clone showed up just a few times. A far bigger clonotype differs at one base, so this is likely a read error. Other DNA sequences from this sample encode an identical CDR3 as well. The V gene is TRDV2, the J gene TRDJ1; a weak D match, TRDD2 (5 bases). The CDR3 extends over 16 amino acids. Germline loops: CDR1 GEAIGNYY, CDR2 EKD. CDR3 sequence: CACDYTSRTNTDKLIF. The CDR3 DNA follows: TGTGCCTGTGACTACACTTCCCGTACCAACACTGATAAACTCATCTTT.

A note on this clone: A much larger clone lies a single base off, so this may be a read error. At the DNA level, this CDR3 is encoded by other sequences in the same sample as well. The V and J genes are TRDV2 and TRDJ1; 7 nucleotides match TRDD3. There are 17 residues in the CDR3. Germline V gene lookup returns CDR1 GEAIGNYY and CDR2 EKD. V dropped 0 bases and J dropped 5; count of bases not matched to a gene: 14. The CDR3 region is CACDTVGVGEKTDKLIF. In nucleotides, the CDR3 is TGTGCCTGTGACACCGTCGGGGTGGGGGAAAAGACTGATAAACTCATCTTT.

This clone occurred a few times. One base away lies a much larger clone, so this may be a sequencing read error. The chain is built from TRDV2 and TRDJ1; TRDD3 matches at 7 bases. The length of the CDR3 is 18 residues. In germline, CDR1 is GEAIGNYY, CDR2 EKD. Trimming at V came to 2 bases and at J to 0 bases, leaving 14 bases not matched to a gene. Here the CDR3 reads CACDRLRGWGLDTDKLIF. The CDR3 DNA follows: TGTGCCTGTGACAGACTACGGGGCTGGGGGTTGGACACCGATAAACTCATCTTT.

Note on this clone: The TCRdb protein comes from a much larger clone and disagrees with this DNA's translation at residue 3, likely due to a read error; the protein given here is derived from the DNA. This chain joins TRDV2 and TRDJ1; 13 nucleotides match TRDD3. The germline CDR1 and CDR2 sequences are GEAIGNYY and EKD. The CDR3 is made up of 17 amino acids. CDR3 residues: CAGDALLGDTGTDKLIF. DNA of the CDR3: TGTGCCGGTGACGCCCTACTGGGGGATACGGGGACCGATAAACTCATCTTT.

On this clone itself: Since a far larger clone is one base different, this is likely a read error. The same CDR3 arises from other DNA sequences in this sample as well. The chain employs TRDV2 and TRDJ1; no reliable D call. Germline V gene data show CDR1 as GEAIGNYY and CDR2 as EKD. V was clipped by 5 bases and J by 5 bases, with 14 bases between them. The CDR3 is made up of 13 amino acids. The CDR3 region is CACVGLLTDKLIF. The CDR3 DNA reads TGTGCCTGTGTCGGTCTCTTGACAGATAAACTCATCTTT.